The present T cell receptor beta chain was sequenced within a study of cytomegalovirus exposure and HLA in healthy donors. The table lists this clone with a few counts. PCR primers comprised 60 Vbeta and 13 Jbeta primers. The method was immunoSEQ multiplex PCR; TCRdb's version includes in-frame clones alone and lacks a portion of them. The sample lists 250,000 to 350,000 clones, under 90% seen once, with roughly 0.31% in the top ten. Sequenced sample: PBMCs. The receptor's source is a girl aged 2-9 years in good health and CMV-seronegative.

CDR3 region: CASAPSNRNYGYTF. CDR3 DNA: TGTGCCAGCGCCCCCTCGAACAGGAACTATGGCTACACCTTC. The J gene is TRBJ1-2, the V gene TRBV6-5; the D gene is possibly TRBD1 (5 bases). V lost 8 bases and J lost 2, with 15 bases in between. The CDR3 is 14 amino acids. Germline lookup yields CDR1 MNHEY and CDR2 SVGAGI.